The 20 T cell receptor beta chains below were found in one sample sequenced in a study of blood T cell repertoires in COVID-19. Data came from immunoSEQ multiplex PCR; TCRdb stores just in-frame clones and leaves some out. The data hold roughly 150,000 clones, with 80% to 90% observed a single time. Sequencing was carried out using peripheral blood. The origin of the receptors is a man aged 55 to 70 with acute or convalescent COVID-19.

In DNA form, the CDR3 reads TGTGCCAGCAGCCGGTCCGGGACTAGCGGGGGGGCCACCTACAATGAGCAGTTCTTC. It translates to CASSRSGTSGGATYNEQFF. This sequence joins TRBV3-1 (or the pseudogene TRBV3-2) and TRBJ2-1; 16 bases align to TRBD2. Germline V lookup: CDR1 LGHDT, CDR2 YNNKEL (reference sequence). V was clipped by 4 bases and J by 2 bases; unmatched bases: 8. The CDR3 spans 19 residues.

The chain carries TRBV10-1 and TRBJ2-1; D possibly corresponds to TRBD2 (5 bases). V was shortened by 3 bases and J by 5 bases, with 11 bases between the two germline ends. From germline, CDR1 is WNHNN and CDR2 SYGVQD (reference sequence). This CDR3 is 14 amino acids long. The CDR3 bases are TGCGCCAGCAGTGATGTGCGGACTGACAATGAGCAGTTCTTC. This translates into CASSDVRTDNEQFF.

The chain recombines TRBV10-1 with TRBJ2-7, with 10 bases fitting TRBD1. The junction had 15 bases not matched to a gene; V was cut back by 7 bases and J by 0 bases. This CDR3 comprises 18 residues. The germline gives CDR1 WNHNN, CDR2 SYGVQD (reference sequence). CDR3 DNA sequence: TGCGCCAGCACCCACGGACAGGGGGGCCAATCGAGCTCCTACGAGCAGTACTTC. It translates to CASTHGQGGQSSSYEQYF.

The chain has TRBV5-4 and TRBJ1-4, with 9 bases fitting TRBD1. The J segment lost 7 bases and the V segment lost 4 bases, leaving 11 bases of the junction unmatched. In germline, CDR1 is SGHNT, CDR2 YYREEE (reference sequence). This CDR3 contains 16 residues. The CDR3 protein is CASSTDRDRASEKLFF. The CDR3 coding sequence is TGTGCCAGCAGCACTGATCGGGACAGGGCTTCTGAAAAACTGTTTTTT.

V gene TRBV7-8 combines with J gene TRBJ2-1; TRBD1 agrees at 11 bases. CDR3 length: 15 amino acids. V lost 5 bases, J lost 6 bases, and 6 bases stayed unmatched. Germline-derived CDR1 and CDR2 are SGHVS and FQNEAQ. The DNA for the CDR3 is TGTGCCAGCAGCCGAGGACAGGGGGCTCGCAATGAGCAGTTCTTC. It codes for CASSRGQGARNEQFF.

This rearrangement joins TRBV3-1 (or the pseudogene TRBV3-2) to TRBJ1-3, with TRBD1 matching over 7 bases. Germline V gene lookup returns CDR1 LGHDT and CDR2 YNNKEL (reference sequence). Germline trimming cut 4 bases from V and 4 bases from J; bases unmatched to any gene: 7. CDR3 length: 15 residues. DNA for the CDR3: TGTGCCAGCAGCCCGATACAGGGGTACGGAAACACCATATATTTT. It translates to CASSPIQGYGNTIYF.

The J gene is TRBJ2-5, the V gene TRBV7-2; 10 nucleotides line up with TRBD2. With V trimmed by 3 bases and J by 2 bases, 3 bases remained unmatched. In germline, CDR1 is SGHTA, CDR2 FQGNSA. This CDR3 region has 15 residues. In DNA, the CDR3 is TGTGCCAGCAGCTTTCCTAGCGGGGGACAAGAGACCCAGTACTTC. It is translated as CASSFPSGGQETQYF.

The chain employs TRBV5-4 and TRBJ1-3; D is possibly TRBD1 (6 bases). The V end was cut by 4 bases, the J end by 0 bases, with 8 bases between. The CDR3 is made up of 14 amino acids. CDR1 is SGHNT, CDR2 YYREEE, per germline (reference sequence). Written as DNA, the CDR3 is TGTGCCAGCAGCCACAGGGACTCTGGAAACACCATATATTTT. Translated: CASSHRDSGNTIYF.

This clone came up a few times. This rearrangement joins TRBV6-5 to TRBJ1-2; TRBD1 aligns across 10 bases. Germline CDR1 reads MNHEY; CDR2 reads SVGAGI. CDR3 size: 14 residues. V shed 6 bases and J 4 bases; nucleotides not matched to a gene: 5. Here the CDR3 reads CASRGQGLAYGYTF. CDR3 nucleotide sequence: TGTGCCAGCAGGGGACAGGGGTTAGCCTATGGCTACACCTTC.

The chain has TRBV27 and TRBJ2-4; D might be TRBD2 (5 bases). With 6 bases removed from V and 0 bases from J, the gap between germline ends came to 12 bases. CDR1 and CDR2 (germline): MNHEY, SMNVEV (reference sequence). The CDR3 totals 15 residues. Here the CDR3 DNA reads TGTGCCAGCAGAGAAGGAGGAATAGCCAAAAACATTCAGTACTTC. As protein: CASREGGIAKNIQYF.

The chain couples TRBV9 to TRBJ1-1; tentatively, D is TRBD1 (5 bases). The V end lost 4 bases, the J end lost 3 bases, and 7 bases lay between the germline ends. This CDR3 is 12 amino acids long. CDR1 SGDLS and CDR2 YYNGEE come from the germline V gene. The CDR3 region is CASSPGDTEAFF. DNA for the CDR3: TGTGCCAGCAGCCCGGGGGACACTGAAGCTTTCTTT.

This chain connects TRBV5-6 to TRBJ2-1, with a weak D call TRBD2 (6 bases). The germline V gene encodes CDR1 SGHDT and CDR2 YYEEEE. V was pared by 0 bases and J by 4 bases, with 14 bases between. The length of the CDR3 is 16 residues. CDR3 in DNA: TGTGCCAGCAGCTTGGTATGGGACTCTATTTACAATGAGCAGTTCTTC. Its protein is CASSLVWDSIYNEQFF.

The CDR3 DNA follows: TGTGCCAGCAGCCTAGCCCGAGGTACGCAGTATTTT. Encoded protein: CASSLARGTQYF. J is TRBJ2-3 and V is TRBV7-3; possible D gene TRBD2, 5 bases. Germline loops: CDR1 SGHTA, CDR2 FQGTGA. V lost 5 bases, J lost 8 bases, and 11 bases lay in between. The length of the CDR3 is 12 residues.

This clone was recorded once. This sequence joins TRBV27 and TRBJ2-7; TRBD2 is a possible D gene (5 bases). Looked up from germline, CDR1 is MNHEY and CDR2 is SMNVEV (reference sequence). The CDR3 extends over 15 amino acids. V was pared by 0 bases and J by 3 bases, with 12 bases between. The CDR3, as DNA: TGTGCCAGCAGTTTATCAGGGAGAGGATTCTACGAGCAGTACTTC. Protein: CASSLSGRGFYEQYF.

V usage is TRBV7-9 and J usage is TRBJ1-2; 9 bases align to TRBD1. This CDR3 spans 14 amino acids. After removal of 1 base from V and 6 bases from J, the junction contained 3 bases not matched to a gene. Germline lookup yields CDR1 SEHNR and CDR2 FQNEAQ (reference sequence). The CDR3, as DNA: TGTGCCAGCAGCTTAGGACAGGGGGTCCATGGCTACACCTTC. Its translation: CASSLGQGVHGYTF.

The chain employs TRBV9 and TRBJ1-2; maybe TRBD1 (5 bases). Germline assignment: CDR1 SGDLS and CDR2 YYNGEE. The CDR3 totals 16 residues. V lost 2 bases to trimming and J lost 0 bases, with 14 bases between them. CDR3 sequence reads: CASSVGRTTANYGYTF. The CDR3 DNA follows: TGTGCCAGCAGCGTGGGCCGGACAACTGCTAACTATGGCTACACCTTC.

The chain uses TRBV30 and TRBJ1-6; D call uncertain. Germline CDR1 is GTSNPN and CDR2 is SVGIG (reference sequence). There are 18 residues in the CDR3. V gave up 1 base and J gave up 0 bases, with 16 bases separating them. The CDR3 spells CAWSAGGRASSYNSPLHF. As DNA, the CDR3 is TGTGCCTGGAGTGCCGGAGGAAGGGCTAGCTCCTATAATTCACCCCTCCACTTT.

This sequence joins TRBV29-1 and TRBJ1-2; TRBD1 is a possible D gene (6 bases). CDR3 length: 14 residues. CDR1 and CDR2 (germline): SQVTM, ANQGSEA. The V end was cut by 6 bases, the J end by 4 bases, with 18 bases between. CDR3 in amino acids: CSVGAGAGGYGYTF. The CDR3 region has the DNA TGCAGCGTGGGAGCAGGGGCTGGAGGCTATGGCTACACCTTC.

This chain connects TRBV5-1 to TRBJ2-4, with D uncertain. Germline V gene sequence: CDR1 SGHRS, CDR2 YFSETQ. The CDR3 extends over 14 amino acids. Trimming cost V 6 bases and J 0 bases, with 10 bases left between them. The CDR3 DNA follows: TGCGCCAGCAAAGGCGGTCTAGCCAAAAACATTCAGTACTTC. Translating gives CASKGGLAKNIQYF.

The chain has TRBV13 and TRBJ2-1, with 10 nucleotides matching TRBD1. The CDR3 is 16 amino acids. Germline V CDR1 and CDR2: PRHDT, FYEKMQ (reference sequence). V lost 4 bases and J lost 4; bases outside the gene matches: 7. CDR3: CASSSLGGQGYNEQFF. Written as DNA, the CDR3 is TGTGCCAGCAGCTCCCTGGGGGGACAGGGGTACAATGAGCAGTTCTTC.